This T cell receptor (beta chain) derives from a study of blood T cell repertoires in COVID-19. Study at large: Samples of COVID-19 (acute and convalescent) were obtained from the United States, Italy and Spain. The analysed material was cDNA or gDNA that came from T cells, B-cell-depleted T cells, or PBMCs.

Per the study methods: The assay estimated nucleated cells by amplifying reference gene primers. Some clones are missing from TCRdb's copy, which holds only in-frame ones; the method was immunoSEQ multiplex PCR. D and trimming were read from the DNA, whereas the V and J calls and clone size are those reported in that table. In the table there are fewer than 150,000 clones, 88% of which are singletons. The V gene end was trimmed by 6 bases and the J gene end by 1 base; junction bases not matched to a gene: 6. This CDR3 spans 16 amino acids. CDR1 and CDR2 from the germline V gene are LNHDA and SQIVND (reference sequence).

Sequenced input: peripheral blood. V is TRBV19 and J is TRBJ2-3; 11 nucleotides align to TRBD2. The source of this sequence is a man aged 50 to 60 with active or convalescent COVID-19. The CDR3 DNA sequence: TGTGCCAGTAGATCAGGGACTAGCGGCCGCACAGATACGCAGTATTTT. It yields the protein CASRSGTSGRTDTQYF.